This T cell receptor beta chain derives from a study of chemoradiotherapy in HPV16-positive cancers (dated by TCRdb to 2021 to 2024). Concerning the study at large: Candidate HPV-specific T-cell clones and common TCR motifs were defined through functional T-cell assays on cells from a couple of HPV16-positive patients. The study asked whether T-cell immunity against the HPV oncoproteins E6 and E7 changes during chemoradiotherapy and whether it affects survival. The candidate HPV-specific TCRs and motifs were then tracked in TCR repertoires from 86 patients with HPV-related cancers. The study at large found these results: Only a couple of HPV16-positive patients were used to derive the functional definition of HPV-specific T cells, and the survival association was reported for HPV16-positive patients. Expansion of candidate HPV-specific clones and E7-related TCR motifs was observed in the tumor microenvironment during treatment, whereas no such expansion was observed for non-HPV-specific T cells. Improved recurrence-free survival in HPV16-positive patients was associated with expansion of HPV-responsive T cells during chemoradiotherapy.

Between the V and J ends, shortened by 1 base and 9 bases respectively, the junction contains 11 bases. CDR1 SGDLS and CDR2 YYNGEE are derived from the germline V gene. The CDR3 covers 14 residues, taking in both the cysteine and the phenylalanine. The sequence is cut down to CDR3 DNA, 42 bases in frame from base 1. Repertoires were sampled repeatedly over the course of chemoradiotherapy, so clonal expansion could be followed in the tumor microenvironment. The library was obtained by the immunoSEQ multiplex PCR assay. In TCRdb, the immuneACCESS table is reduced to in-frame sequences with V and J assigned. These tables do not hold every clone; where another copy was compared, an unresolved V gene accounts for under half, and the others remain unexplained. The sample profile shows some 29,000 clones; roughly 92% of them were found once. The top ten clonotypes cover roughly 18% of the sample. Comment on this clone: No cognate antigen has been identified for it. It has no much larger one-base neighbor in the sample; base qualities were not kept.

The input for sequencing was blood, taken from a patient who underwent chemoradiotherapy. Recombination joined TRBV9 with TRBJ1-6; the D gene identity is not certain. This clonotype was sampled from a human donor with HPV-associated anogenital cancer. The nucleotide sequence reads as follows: TGTGCCAGCAGCGTACGTGATGTCTTTTCACCCCTCCACTTT. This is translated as CASSVRDVFSPLHF.